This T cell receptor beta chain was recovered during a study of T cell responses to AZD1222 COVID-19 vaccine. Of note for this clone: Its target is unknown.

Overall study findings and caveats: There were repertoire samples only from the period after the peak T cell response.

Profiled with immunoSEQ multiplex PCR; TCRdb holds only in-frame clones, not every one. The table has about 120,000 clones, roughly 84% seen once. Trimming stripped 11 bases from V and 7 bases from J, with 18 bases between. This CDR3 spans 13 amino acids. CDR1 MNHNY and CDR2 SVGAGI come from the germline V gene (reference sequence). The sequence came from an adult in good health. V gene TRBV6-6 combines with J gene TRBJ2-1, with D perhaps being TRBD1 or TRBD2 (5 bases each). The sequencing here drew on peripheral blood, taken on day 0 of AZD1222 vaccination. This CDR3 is CAVCQGEGNEQFF. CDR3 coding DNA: TGTGCCGTATGTCAGGGCGAGGGAAATGAGCAGTTCTTC.